The 15 T cell receptor beta chains in this list originate from one sample, sequenced in a study of cytomegalovirus exposure and HLA in healthy donors. Vbeta (60) and Jbeta (13) primers were used in the PCR. TCRdb keeps only in-frame clones here, not all; method: immunoSEQ multiplex PCR. The table has under 200,000 clones, roughly 79% seen once. Sequenced: PBMCs. The source of these receptors is a woman aged 50 to 65 in good health and CMV-seronegative.

J is TRBJ2-5 and V is TRBV27, with 14 bases aligning to TRBD2. The CDR3 totals 18 residues. Germline V lookup: CDR1 MNHEY, CDR2 SMNVEV (reference sequence). V shed 3 bases and J 3 bases; nucleotides not matched to a gene: 9. CDR3 protein: CASSFLGTSGSGKETQYF. DNA of the CDR3: TGTGCCAGCAGTTTTTTAGGGACTAGCGGGAGCGGGAAAGAGACCCAGTACTTC.

The rearrangement links TRBV5-1 to TRBJ2-3, with TRBD2 matching over 8 bases. The V segment lost 0 bases and the J segment 0 bases; nucleotides outside the gene matches: 9. CDR1 is SGHRS and CDR2 is YFSETQ in the germline V gene. This CDR3 spans 18 amino acids. The CDR3 reads CASSLALLAAPSTDTQYF. As DNA, the CDR3 is TGCGCCAGCAGCTTGGCCCTACTAGCGGCACCTAGCACAGATACGCAGTATTTT.

The V call is TRBV10-3, the J call TRBJ1-2, with 7 bases that match TRBD1. The V segment lost 3 bases and the J segment 4 bases; nucleotides outside the gene matches: 5. The CDR3 is made up of 14 amino acids. Germline CDR1 and CDR2: ENHRY and SYGVKD. In DNA, the CDR3 is TGTGCCATCAGTGATAGGGACAGTTTCTATGGCTACACCTTC. It yields the protein CAISDRDSFYGYTF.

This clone was counted a few times. The gene calls are TRBV2 and TRBJ2-5, with TRBD1 as a possible D gene (6 bases). CDR3 length equals 13 residues. Trimming cost V 4 bases and J 2 bases, with 8 bases left between them. Germline V gene data show CDR1 as SNHLY and CDR2 as FYNNEI. The CDR3 DNA follows: TGTGCCAGCAGTGGACAGGAGCAAGAGACCCAGTACTTC. It translates to CASSGQEQETQYF.

J is TRBJ1-1 and V is TRBV10-3; the match to TRBD1 covers 8 bases. The CDR3 totals 15 residues. Germline lookup yields CDR1 ENHRY and CDR2 SYGVKD. After removal of 6 bases from V and 5 bases from J, the junction contained 11 bases not matched to a gene. CDR3 sequence: CAIRKTGVSGTEAFF. CDR3 nucleotide sequence: TGTGCCATCAGGAAGACAGGGGTCTCCGGGACTGAAGCTTTCTTT.

This chain links TRBV7-6 with TRBJ2-1, with TRBD1 matching 7 bases. Unmatched junction bases numbered 12, after V lost 5 bases and J lost 5 bases. The CDR3 sequence is 16 residues long. Germline V CDR1 and CDR2: SGHVS, FNYEAQ. CDR3 bases: TGTGCCAGCAGCCCGGAGACGGGACAGTTCAACAATGAGCAGTTCTTC. Its protein product is CASSPETGQFNNEQFF.

This rearrangement joins TRBV15 to TRBJ2-1; 10 bases fit TRBD2. Per germline, CDR1 LNHNV and CDR2 YYDKDF (reference sequence). The J segment lost 8 bases and the V segment lost 0 bases, leaving 1 base of the junction unmatched. The CDR3 sequence is 14 residues long. In DNA form, the CDR3 reads TGTGCCACCAGCAGAGATGGGACTAGCGATGAGCAGTTCTTC. Protein: CATSRDGTSDEQFF.

The chain uses TRBV18 and TRBJ2-7, with 12 bases fitting TRBD2. V lost 3 bases and J lost 5; bases outside the gene matches: 5. The germline V gene has CDR1 KGHSH and CDR2 LQKENI. This CDR3 has 15 amino acids. CDR3 loop: CASSPRTSGIDEQYF. The CDR3 region has the DNA TGTGCCAGCTCACCGAGGACTAGCGGGATTGACGAGCAGTACTTC.

The chain carries TRBV27 and TRBJ1-1; TRBD1 might be the D (5 bases). This CDR3 is built from 14 residues. The V gene lost 1 base and the J gene lost 5 bases, with 11 bases spanning the gap. Germline CDR1 MNHEY, CDR2 SMNVEV (reference sequence). The CDR3 sequence: CASSLYQGYTEAFF. In nucleotides, the CDR3 is TGTGCCAGCAGTTTATATCAGGGTTATACTGAAGCTTTCTTT.

The CDR3 DNA reads as TGTGCCAGCAGTTACTCGCGACAGGGGACCCAGTACTTC. Protein product: CASSYSRQGTQYF. V and J are TRBV6-5 and TRBJ2-5; 7 bases match TRBD1. The CDR3 has 13 amino acids. Losses at the gene ends were 0 bases for V and 7 bases for J; bases not matched to a gene: 2. Per germline, CDR1 MNHEY and CDR2 SVGAGI.

The table lists this clone with a few counts. This chain joins TRBV11-2 and TRBJ1-4; D is ambiguous. Looked up from germline, CDR1 is SGHAT and CDR2 is FQNNGV. This CDR3 spans 14 amino acids. V was clipped by 1 base and J by 7 bases, with 10 bases between them. The CDR3 region has the DNA TGTGCCAGCAGCTTAGGGTCAGTTGGTGAAAAACTGTTTTTT. It codes for CASSLGSVGEKLFF.

The V gene is TRBV4-3, the J gene TRBJ2-7, with D possibly matching TRBD1 (6 bases). Trimming cost V 0 bases and J 2 bases, with 14 bases left between them. Germline CDR1 is LGHNA and CDR2 is YSLEER. This CDR3 is 16 amino acids long. DNA for the CDR3: TGCGCCAGCAGCCAAGAGGAGACAGGCCTACCCTACGAGCAGTACTTC. Translated, it gives CASSQEETGLPYEQYF.

The table lists this clone with a few counts. The chain is built from TRBV7-2 and TRBJ1-1; 9 bases are shared with TRBD1. From germline, CDR1 is SGHTA and CDR2 FQGNSA. V shed 5 bases, J shed 4 bases, and the junction held 5 bases outside the gene matches. The CDR3 totals 14 residues. CDR3 coding DNA: TGTGCCAGCAGCGAAGGGACAGGGACCACTGAAGCTTTCTTT. It codes for CASSEGTGTTEAFF.

The rearrangement uses TRBV5-6 and TRBJ2-7; D perhaps matches TRBD1 (6 bases). Looked up from germline, CDR1 is SGHDT and CDR2 is YYEEEE. There are 14 residues in the CDR3. Trimming removed 1 base from V and 2 bases from J, with 10 bases in between. CDR3 loop: CASSLLTGPYEQYF. CDR3 in DNA: TGTGCCAGCAGCTTGTTGACAGGCCCCTACGAGCAGTACTTC.

V and J are TRBV5-1 and TRBJ2-3; D is perhaps TRBD2 (6 bases). The CDR3 has 14 amino acids. Germline V gene lookup returns CDR1 SGHRS and CDR2 YFSETQ. V dropped 4 bases and J dropped 2 bases, with 11 bases sitting between them. Written as DNA, the CDR3 is TGCGCCAGCAGCATTGGGGGGTCCACAGATACGCAGTATTTT. Amino acid sequence: CASSIGGSTDTQYF.